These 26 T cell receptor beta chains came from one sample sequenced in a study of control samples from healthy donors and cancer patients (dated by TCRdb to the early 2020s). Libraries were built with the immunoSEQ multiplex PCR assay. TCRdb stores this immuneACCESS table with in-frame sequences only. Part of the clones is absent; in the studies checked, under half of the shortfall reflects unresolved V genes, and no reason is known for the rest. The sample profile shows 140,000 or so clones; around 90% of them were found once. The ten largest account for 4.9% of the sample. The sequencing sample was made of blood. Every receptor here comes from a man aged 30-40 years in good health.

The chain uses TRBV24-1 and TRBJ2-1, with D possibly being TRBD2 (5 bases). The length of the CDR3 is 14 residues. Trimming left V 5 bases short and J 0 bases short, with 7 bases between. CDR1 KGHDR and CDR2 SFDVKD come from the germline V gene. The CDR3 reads CATSGGSSYNEQFF. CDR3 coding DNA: TGTGCCACCAGTGGAGGGTCCTCCTACAATGAGCAGTTCTTC.

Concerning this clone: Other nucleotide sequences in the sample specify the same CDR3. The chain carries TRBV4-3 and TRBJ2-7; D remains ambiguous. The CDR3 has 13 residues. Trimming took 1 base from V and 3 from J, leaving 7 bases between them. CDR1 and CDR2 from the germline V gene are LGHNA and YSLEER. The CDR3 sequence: CASSQGPGYEQYF. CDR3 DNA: TGCGCCAGCAGCCAAGGGCCGGGCTACGAGCAGTACTTC.

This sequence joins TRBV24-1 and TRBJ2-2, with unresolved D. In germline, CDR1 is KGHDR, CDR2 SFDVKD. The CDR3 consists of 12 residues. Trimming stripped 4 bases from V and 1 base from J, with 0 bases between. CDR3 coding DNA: TGTGCCACCAGTGAGAACACCGGGGAGCTGTTTTTT. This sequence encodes CATSENTGELFF.

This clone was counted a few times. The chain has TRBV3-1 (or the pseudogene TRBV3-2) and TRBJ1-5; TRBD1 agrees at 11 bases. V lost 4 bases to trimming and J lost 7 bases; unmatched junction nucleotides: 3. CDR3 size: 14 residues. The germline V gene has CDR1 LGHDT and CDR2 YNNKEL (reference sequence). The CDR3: CASSRGTGGQPQHF. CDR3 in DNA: TGTGCCAGCAGCCGCGGGACAGGGGGACAGCCCCAGCATTTT.

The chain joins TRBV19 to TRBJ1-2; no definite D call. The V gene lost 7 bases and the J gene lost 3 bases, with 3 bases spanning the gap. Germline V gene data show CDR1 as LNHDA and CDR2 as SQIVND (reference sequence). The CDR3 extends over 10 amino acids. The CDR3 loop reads CASKDYGYTF. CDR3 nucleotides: TGTGCCAGTAAGGACTATGGCTACACCTTC. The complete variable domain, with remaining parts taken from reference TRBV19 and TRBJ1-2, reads DGGITQSPKYLFRKEGQNVTLSCEQNLNHDAMYWYRQDPGQGLRLIYYSQIVNDFQKGDIAEGYSVSREKKESFPLTVTSAQKNPTAFYLCASKDYGYTFGSGTRLTVV.

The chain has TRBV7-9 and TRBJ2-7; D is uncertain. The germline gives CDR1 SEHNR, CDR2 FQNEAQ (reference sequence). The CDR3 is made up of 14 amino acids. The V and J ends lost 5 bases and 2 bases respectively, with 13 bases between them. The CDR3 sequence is CASSDSALTYEQYF. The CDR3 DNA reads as TGTGCCAGCAGCGACTCCGCGCTGACCTACGAGCAGTACTTC.

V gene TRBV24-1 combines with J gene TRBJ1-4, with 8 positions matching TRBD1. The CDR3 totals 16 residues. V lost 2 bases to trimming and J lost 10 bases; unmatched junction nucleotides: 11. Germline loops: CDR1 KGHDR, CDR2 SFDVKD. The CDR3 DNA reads TGTGCCACCAGTGATTCCCGGTGGACAGGGCAAGGAAAACTGTTTTTT. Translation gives CATSDSRWTGQGKLFF.

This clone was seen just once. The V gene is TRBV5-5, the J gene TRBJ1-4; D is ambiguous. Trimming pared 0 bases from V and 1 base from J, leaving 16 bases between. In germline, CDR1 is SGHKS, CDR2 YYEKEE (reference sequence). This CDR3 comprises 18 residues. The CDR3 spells CASSLGLSGLLTNEKLFF. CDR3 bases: TGTGCCAGCAGCTTGGGACTGTCCGGACTACTAACTAATGAAAAACTGTTTTTT. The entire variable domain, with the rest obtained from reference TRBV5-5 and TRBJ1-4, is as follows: DAGVTQSPTHLIKTRGQQVTLRCSPISGHKSVSWYQQVLGQGPQFIFQYYEKEERGRGNFPDRFSARQFPNYSSELNVNALLLGDSALYLCASSLGLSGLLTNEKLFFGSGTQLSVL.

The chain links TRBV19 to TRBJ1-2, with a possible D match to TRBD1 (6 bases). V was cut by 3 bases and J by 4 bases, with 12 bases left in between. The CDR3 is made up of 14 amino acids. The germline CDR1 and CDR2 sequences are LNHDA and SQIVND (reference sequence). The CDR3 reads CASSISGGGYGYTF. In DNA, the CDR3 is TGTGCCAGTAGTATTTCGGGGGGCGGCTATGGCTACACCTTC. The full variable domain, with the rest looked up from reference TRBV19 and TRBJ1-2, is DGGITQSPKYLFRKEGQNVTLSCEQNLNHDAMYWYRQDPGQGLRLIYYSQIVNDFQKGDIAEGYSVSREKKESFPLTVTSAQKNPTAFYLCASSISGGGYGYTFGSGTRLTVV.

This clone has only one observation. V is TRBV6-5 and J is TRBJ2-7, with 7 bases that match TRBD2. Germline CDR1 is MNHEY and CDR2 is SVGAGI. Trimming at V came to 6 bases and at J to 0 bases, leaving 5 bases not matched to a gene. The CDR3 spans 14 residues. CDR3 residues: CASSLAASSYEQYF. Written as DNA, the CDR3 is TGTGCCAGCAGCCTAGCGGCCAGCTCCTACGAGCAGTACTTC.

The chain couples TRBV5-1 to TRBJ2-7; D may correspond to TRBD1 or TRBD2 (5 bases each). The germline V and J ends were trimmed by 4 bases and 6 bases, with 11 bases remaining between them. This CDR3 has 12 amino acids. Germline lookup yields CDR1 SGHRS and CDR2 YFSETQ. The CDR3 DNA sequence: TGCGCCAGCAGCCTCGGGACGAGCGAGCAGTACTTC. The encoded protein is CASSLGTSEQYF.

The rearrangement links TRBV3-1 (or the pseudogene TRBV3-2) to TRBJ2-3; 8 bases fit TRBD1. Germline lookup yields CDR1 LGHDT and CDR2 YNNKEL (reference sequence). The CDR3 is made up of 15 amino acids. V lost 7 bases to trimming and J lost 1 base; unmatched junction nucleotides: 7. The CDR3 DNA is TGTGCCAGCAATTCACCGGGACAGGGCACAGATACGCAGTATTTT. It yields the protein CASNSPGQGTDTQYF.

The CDR3 DNA reads as TGTGCCAGTACCCCTTGGGACGGGGAGAACAATGAGCAGTTCTTC. This sequence encodes CASTPWDGENNEQFF. V gene TRBV19 combines with J gene TRBJ2-1; either TRBD1 or TRBD2 may fit D (5 bases each). Germline V gives CDR1 LNHDA, CDR2 SQIVND (reference sequence). V was shortened by 7 bases and J by 5 bases, with 18 bases between the two germline ends. The CDR3 loop spans 15 amino acids.

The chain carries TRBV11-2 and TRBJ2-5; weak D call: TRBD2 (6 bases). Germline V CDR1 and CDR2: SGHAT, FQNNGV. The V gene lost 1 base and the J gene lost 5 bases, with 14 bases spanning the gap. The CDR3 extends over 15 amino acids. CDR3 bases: TGTGCCAGCAGCTTAGTTCCGGAGGGGAGGGAGACCCAGTACTTC. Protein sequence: CASSLVPEGRETQYF.

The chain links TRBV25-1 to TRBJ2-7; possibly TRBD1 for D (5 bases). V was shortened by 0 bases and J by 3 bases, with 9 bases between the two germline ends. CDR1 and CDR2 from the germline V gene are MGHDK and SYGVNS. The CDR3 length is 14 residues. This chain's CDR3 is CASSEYRRGYEQYF. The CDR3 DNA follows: TGTGCCAGCAGTGAATACCGTAGGGGCTACGAGCAGTACTTC.

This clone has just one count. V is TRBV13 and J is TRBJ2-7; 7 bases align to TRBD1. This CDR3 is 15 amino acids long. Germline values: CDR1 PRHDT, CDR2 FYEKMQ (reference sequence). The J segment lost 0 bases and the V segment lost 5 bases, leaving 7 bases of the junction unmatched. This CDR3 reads CASSAGTASSYEQYF. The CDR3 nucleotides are TGTGCCAGCAGCGCCGGGACAGCCAGCTCCTACGAGCAGTACTTC.

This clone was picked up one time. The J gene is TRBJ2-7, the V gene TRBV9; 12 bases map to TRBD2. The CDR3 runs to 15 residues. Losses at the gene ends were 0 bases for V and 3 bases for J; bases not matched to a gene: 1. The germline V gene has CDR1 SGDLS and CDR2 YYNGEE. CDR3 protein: CASSVGTSGNYEQYF. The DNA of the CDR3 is TGTGCCAGCAGCGTAGGGACTAGCGGGAACTACGAGCAGTACTTC.

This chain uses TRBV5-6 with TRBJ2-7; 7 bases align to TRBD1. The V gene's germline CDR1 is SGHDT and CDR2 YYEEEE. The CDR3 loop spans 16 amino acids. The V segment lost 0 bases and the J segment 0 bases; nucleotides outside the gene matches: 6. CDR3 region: CASSLEPRDSSYEQYF. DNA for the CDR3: TGTGCCAGCAGCTTGGAGCCTCGGGACAGCTCCTACGAGCAGTACTTC.

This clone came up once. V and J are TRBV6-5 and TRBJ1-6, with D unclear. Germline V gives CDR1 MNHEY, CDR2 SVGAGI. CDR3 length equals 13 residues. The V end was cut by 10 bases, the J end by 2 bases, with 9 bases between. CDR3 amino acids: CAIEVTYNSPLHF. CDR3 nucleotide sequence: TGTGCCATCGAGGTGACCTATAATTCACCCCTCCACTTT.

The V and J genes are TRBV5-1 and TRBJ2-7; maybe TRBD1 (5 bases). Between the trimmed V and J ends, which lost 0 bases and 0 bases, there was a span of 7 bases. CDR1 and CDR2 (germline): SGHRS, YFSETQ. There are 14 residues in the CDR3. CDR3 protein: CASSLGGSSYEQYF. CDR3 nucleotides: TGCGCCAGCAGCTTGGGGGGCAGCTCCTACGAGCAGTACTTC.

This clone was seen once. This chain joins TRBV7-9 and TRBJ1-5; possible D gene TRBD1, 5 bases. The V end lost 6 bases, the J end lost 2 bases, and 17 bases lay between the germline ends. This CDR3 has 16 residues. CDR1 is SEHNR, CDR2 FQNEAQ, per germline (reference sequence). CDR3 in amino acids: CASSSTQMTGNQPQHF. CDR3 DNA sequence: TGTGCCAGCAGTTCCACACAAATGACAGGCAATCAGCCCCAGCATTTT.

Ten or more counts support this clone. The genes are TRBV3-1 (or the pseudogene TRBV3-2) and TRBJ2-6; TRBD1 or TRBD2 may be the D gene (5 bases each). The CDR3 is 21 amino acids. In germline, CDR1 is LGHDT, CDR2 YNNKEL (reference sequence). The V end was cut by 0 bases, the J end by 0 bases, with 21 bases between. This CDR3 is CASSQDRRGEGFFSGANVLTF. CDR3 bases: TGTGCCAGCAGCCAAGATCGTAGGGGTGAGGGTTTTTTCTCTGGGGCCAACGTCCTGACTTTC.

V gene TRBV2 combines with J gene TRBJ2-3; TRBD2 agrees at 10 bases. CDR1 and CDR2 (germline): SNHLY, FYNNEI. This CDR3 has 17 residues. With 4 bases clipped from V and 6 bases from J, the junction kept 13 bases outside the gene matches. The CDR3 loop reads CASSATGSSGSYDTQYF. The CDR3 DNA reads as TGTGCCAGCAGTGCCACCGGGTCTAGCGGGAGTTACGATACGCAGTATTTT. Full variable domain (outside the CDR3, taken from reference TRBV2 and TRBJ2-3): EPEVTQTPSHQVTQMGQEVILRCVPISNHLYFYWYRQILGQKVEFLVSFYNNEISEKSEIFDDQFSVERPDGSNFTLKIRSTKLEDSAMYFCASSATGSSGSYDTQYFGPGTRLTVL.

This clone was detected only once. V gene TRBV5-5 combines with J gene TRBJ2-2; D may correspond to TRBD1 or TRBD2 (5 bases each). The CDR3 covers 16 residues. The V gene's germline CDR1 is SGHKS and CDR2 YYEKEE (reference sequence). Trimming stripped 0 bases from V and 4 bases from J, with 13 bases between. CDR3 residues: CASSLVGTLGTGELFF. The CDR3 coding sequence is TGTGCCAGCAGCTTGGTTGGGACCCTTGGCACCGGGGAGCTGTTTTTT.

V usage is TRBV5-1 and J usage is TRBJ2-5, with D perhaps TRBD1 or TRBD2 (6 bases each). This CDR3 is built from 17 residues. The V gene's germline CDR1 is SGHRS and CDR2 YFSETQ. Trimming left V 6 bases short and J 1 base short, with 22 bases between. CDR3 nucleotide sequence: TGCGCCAGCAAACAGGGCGGGGCTAGCTGGACCCAAGAGACCCAGTACTTC. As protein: CASKQGGASWTQETQYF.

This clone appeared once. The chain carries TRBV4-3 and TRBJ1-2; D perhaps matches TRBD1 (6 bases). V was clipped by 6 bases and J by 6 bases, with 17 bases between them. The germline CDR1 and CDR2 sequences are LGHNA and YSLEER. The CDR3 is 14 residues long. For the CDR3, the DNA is TGCGCCAGCAGACCCAGTACCACAGGGAATGGCTACACCTTC. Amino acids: CASRPSTTGNGYTF.